These 8 T cell receptor beta chains share one sample of origin, sequenced in a study of blood T cell repertoires in COVID-19 (dated by TCRdb to about 2020). Receptor amplification or capture employed the immunoSEQ multiplex PCR assay. This immuneACCESS table, as held by TCRdb, lists in-frame sequences with V and J called but not all clones. Of the missing ones, under half trace to an unresolved V gene in checked studies; the others have no known cause. For this sample there are 70,000 to 85,000 clones; over 75% appear just once. The leading ten clones occupy more than 2.5% of the sample. Sequencing used peripheral blood. The receptors stem from a man between 65 and 79 years old with active or convalescent COVID-19.

V usage is TRBV10-1 and J usage is TRBJ2-2; D call uncertain. This CDR3 has 13 residues. Germline CDR1 reads WNHNN; CDR2 reads SYGVQD (reference sequence). Trimming left V 8 bases short and J 2 bases short, with 9 bases between. CDR3 region: CASGYRNTGELFF. DNA for the CDR3: TGCGCCAGCGGATACAGAAACACCGGGGAGCTGTTTTTT.

The gene calls are TRBV5-8 and TRBJ1-5; TRBD1 matches at 10 bases. Germline CDR1 is SGHTS and CDR2 is YDEGEE. The CDR3 length is 16 residues. Losses at the gene ends were 4 bases for V and 1 base for J; bases not matched to a gene: 5. CDR3 coding DNA: TGTGCCAGCAGCCGAGACAGGGGGCAGAGCAATCAGCCCCAGCATTTT. Encoded protein: CASSRDRGQSNQPQHF.

The chain carries TRBV2 and TRBJ2-6; D is perhaps TRBD1 (5 bases). Germline CDR1 SNHLY, CDR2 FYNNEI. Trimming cost V 7 bases and J 0 bases, with 10 bases left between them. The CDR3 contains 15 residues. This CDR3 is CASKGWASGANVLTF. CDR3 sequence (DNA): TGTGCCAGCAAGGGGTGGGCCTCTGGGGCCAACGTCCTGACTTTC.

V and J are TRBV19 and TRBJ2-1, with a possible D match to TRBD2 (7 bases). Germline values: CDR1 LNHDA, CDR2 SQIVND (reference sequence). The V gene lost 2 bases and the J gene lost 14 bases, with 16 bases spanning the gap. CDR3 size: 13 residues. CDR3 nucleotides: TGTGCCAGTAGTATAACTAGCAAAGGGGGGGAGTTCTTC. This encodes CASSITSKGGEFF. The full variable domain, its missing parts supplied by reference TRBV19 and TRBJ2-1, is DGGITQSPKYLFRKEGQNVTLSCEQNLNHDAMYWYRQDPGQGLRLIYYSQIVNDFQKGDIAEGYSVSREKKESFPLTVTSAQKNPTAFYLCASSITSKGGEFFGPGTRLTVL.

This clone appeared once. This chain uses TRBV28 with TRBJ2-7, with 11 positions matching TRBD1. Looked up from germline, CDR1 is MDHEN and CDR2 is SYDVKM. The ends lost 4 bases at V and 5 bases at J; junction bases unmatched: 7. The CDR3 is 15 residues long. The CDR3 sequence: CASSYPDRGLDEQYF. The CDR3 DNA follows: TGTGCCAGCAGTTACCCGGACAGGGGGCTCGACGAGCAGTACTTC. The variable domain in full, with the rest retrieved from reference TRBV28 and TRBJ2-7, is DVKVTQSSRYLVKRTGEKVFLECVQDMDHENMFWYRQDPGLGLRLIYFSYDVKMKEKGDIPEGYSVSREKKERFSLILESASTNQTSMYLCASSYPDRGLDEQYFGPGTRLTVT.

V and J are TRBV19 and TRBJ1-1; TRBD1 is a possible D gene (6 bases). Germline-derived CDR1 and CDR2 are LNHDA and SQIVND (reference sequence). V was clipped by 2 bases and J by 0 bases, with 13 bases between them. This CDR3 has 16 amino acids. CDR3 bases: TGTGCCAGTAGTATAATAGGGGGACAAGTGAACACTGAAGCTTTCTTT. Protein sequence: CASSIIGGQVNTEAFF.

The chain couples TRBV3-1 (or the pseudogene TRBV3-2) to TRBJ2-2, with 7 bases matching TRBD2. The CDR3 runs 16 residues. Trimming at V came to 4 bases and at J to 6 bases, leaving 11 bases not matched to a gene. Looked up from germline, CDR1 is LGHDT and CDR2 is YNNKEL (reference sequence). In DNA, the CDR3 is TGTGCCAGCAGCCCCCCAGCGGGAACTCTTTCCGGGGAGCTGTTTTTT. It translates to CASSPPAGTLSGELFF.

The chain is built from TRBV28 and TRBJ1-5, with TRBD1 matching over 9 bases. Trimming took 3 bases from V and 6 from J; bases not matched to a gene: 12. The germline V gene encodes CDR1 MDHEN and CDR2 SYDVKM. This CDR3 is 17 amino acids long. This chain's CDR3 is CASSFPGTGPFGQPQHF. The CDR3 DNA is TGTGCCAGCAGTTTCCCCGGGACAGGGCCCTTCGGTCAGCCCCAGCATTTT.